What follows are 9 T cell receptor beta chains derived from one specimen sequenced in a study of CD8 T cells in ankylosing spondylitis. TCRdb used MiXCR to reprocess the 5' RACE reads, holding one entry per CDR3 protein. The sample records around 250,000 distinct CDR3 sequences, roughly a tenth being singletons. Source material: blood, either unsorted or a sorted T cell fraction (not recorded which). The receptor source for this set is a male donor with ankylosing spondylitis or in good health (not recorded which).

This clonotype was observed many times. The chain is built from TRBV5-1 and TRBJ2-3; 9 positions match TRBD1. CDR1 and CDR2 (germline): SGHRS, YFSETQ. The CDR3 is made up of 15 amino acids. The ends lost 3 bases at V and 2 bases at J; junction bases unmatched: 4. CDR3 coding DNA: TGCGCCAGCAGCTGGGGACAGGGCCCCACAGATACGCAGTATTTT. This gives the protein CASSWGQGPTDTQYF. The whole variable domain, remainder taken from reference TRBV5-1 and TRBJ2-3, is KAGVTQTPRYLIKTRGQQVTLSCSPISGHRSVSWYQQTPGQGLQFLFEYFSETQRNKGNFPGRFSGRQFSNSRSEMNVSTLELGDSALYLCASSWGQGPTDTQYFGPGTRLTVL.

This clonotype was seen more than once but under ten times. This may be a read error, as it is one base from a much larger clone. This chain joins TRBV5-1 and TRBJ1-5; tentatively, D is TRBD1 (5 bases). Germline V lookup: CDR1 SGHRS, CDR2 YFSETQ. The CDR3 consists of 16 residues. The CDR3 reads CASSLGIVGADHPQHF. Here the CDR3 DNA reads TGCGCCAGCAGCTTGGGAATTGTCGGGGCGGATCATCCCCAGCATTTT.

Concerning this clonotype: This may be a read error: a much more frequent sequence differs by one nucleotide. V usage is TRBV27 and J usage is TRBJ1-4; D gene unclear. The germline V gene has CDR1 MNHEY and CDR2 SMNVEV (reference sequence). This CDR3 spans 14 amino acids. The CDR3 protein is CPSGKQPTNEKLFF. Written as DNA, the CDR3 is TGTCCCAGCGGTAAACAGCCAACTAATGAAAAACTGTTTTTT.

Comment on this clonotype: This may be a read error: a much more frequent sequence differs by one nucleotide. CDR3 sequence (DNA): TGCGCCAGCAGCTTGGTAGGACAGGTCGCCTACGAGCAGTACTTC. Residues: CASSLVGQVAYEQYF. The chain carries TRBV5-1 and TRBJ2-7; 7 nucleotides agree with TRBD1. This CDR3 comprises 15 residues. CDR1 is SGHRS, CDR2 YFSETQ, per germline. The J segment lost 2 bases and the V segment lost 0 bases, leaving 5 bases of the junction unmatched. Full variable domain (outside the CDR3, taken from reference TRBV5-1 and TRBJ2-7): KAGVTQTPRYLIKTRGQQVTLSCSPISGHRSVSWYQQTPGQGLQFLFEYFSETQRNKGNFPGRFSGRQFSNSRSEMNVSTLELGDSALYLCASSLVGQVAYEQYFGPGTRLTVT.

This clonotype came up many times. The CDR3 DNA is TGTGCCAGCAGTTTAGGTGTGGGGGGATCGGCCAAAAACATTCAGTACTTC. Its protein product is CASSLGVGGSAKNIQYF. This chain connects TRBV12-3 or TRBV12-4 to TRBJ2-4; perhaps TRBD2 as D (6 bases). The V gene lost 1 base and the J gene lost 1 base, with 14 bases spanning the gap. CDR3 length equals 17 residues.

This clonotype was observed at least ten times. The chain employs TRBV20-1 and TRBJ1-5; TRBD1 agrees at 9 bases. Germline V gene data show CDR1 as DFQATT and CDR2 as SNEGSKA (reference sequence). With V trimmed by 4 bases and J by 3 bases, 1 base remained unmatched. The length of the CDR3 is 13 residues. CDR3 sequence reads: CSANRGLNQPQHF. The DNA for the CDR3 is TGCAGTGCTAACAGGGGGCTCAATCAGCCCCAGCATTTT.

In its sample, this clonotype ranks as medium-sized (0.01 to 0.1%). This chain links TRBV20-1 with TRBJ2-1; 9 nucleotides agree with TRBD2. Unmatched junction bases numbered 7, after V lost 4 bases and J lost 3 bases. Per the germline V gene, CDR1 is DFQATT and CDR2 is SNEGSKA (reference sequence). The CDR3 is 15 residues long. CDR3 residues: CSATLGTSLYNEQFF. In DNA, the CDR3 is TGCAGTGCTACCCTCGGGACTAGCCTCTACAATGAGCAGTTCTTC.

This clonotype showed up many times. The CDR3 DNA reads TGTGCCAGCCTCGCGGCGGGGGCTAACTATGGCTACACCTTC. Residues: CASLAAGANYGYTF. The V call is TRBV6-1, the J call TRBJ1-2; perhaps TRBD1 as D (5 bases). The CDR3 consists of 14 residues. V was cut by 8 bases and J by 0 bases, with 13 bases left in between. Germline V gene sequence: CDR1 MNHNS, CDR2 SASEGT.

This clonotype was seen repeatedly, ten times or more. The chain recombines TRBV12-3 or TRBV12-4 with TRBJ1-6; D not resolved. Trimming cost V 3 bases and J 7 bases, with 10 bases left between them. The CDR3 runs 14 residues. CDR3 bases: TGTGCCAGCAGTTTTAACGGGGAAAATTCACCCCTCCACTTT. This codes for CASSFNGENSPLHF.